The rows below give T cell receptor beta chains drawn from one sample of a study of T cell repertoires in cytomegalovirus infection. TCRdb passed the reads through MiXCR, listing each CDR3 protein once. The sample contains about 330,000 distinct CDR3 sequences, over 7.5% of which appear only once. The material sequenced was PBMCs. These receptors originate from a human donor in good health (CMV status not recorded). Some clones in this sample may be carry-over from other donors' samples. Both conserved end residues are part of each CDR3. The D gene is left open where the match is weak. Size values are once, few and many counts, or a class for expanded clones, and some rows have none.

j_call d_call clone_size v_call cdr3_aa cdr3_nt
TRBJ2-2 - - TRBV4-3 CASSHNEAGELFF TGCGCCAGCAGCCATAACGAGGCCGGGGAGCTGTTTTTT
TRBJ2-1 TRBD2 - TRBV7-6 CASSPETSGGPYNEQFF TGTGCCAGCAGCCCGGAGACTAGCGGGGGCCCGTACAATGAGCAGTTCTTC
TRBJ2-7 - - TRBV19 CASRAIGQSYEQYF TGTGCCAGTAGGGCCATTGGGCAGTCCTACGAGCAGTACTTC
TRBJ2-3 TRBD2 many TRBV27 CASSFRGSRTDTQYF TGTGCCAGCAGTTTTCGCGGGAGCCGCACAGATACGCAGTATTTT
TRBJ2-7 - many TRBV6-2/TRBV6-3 CASSYSAYEQYF TGTGCCAGCAGTTACTCGGCGTACGAGCAGTACTTC
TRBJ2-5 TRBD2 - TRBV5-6 CVSSLKRGVLQETQYF TGTGTCAGCAGCCTCAAGCGGGGGGTCCTTCAAGAGACCCAGTACTTC
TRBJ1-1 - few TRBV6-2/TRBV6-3 CASVSWGPNTEAFF TGTGCTTCGGTCTCGTGGGGCCCTAACACTGAAGCTTTCTTT
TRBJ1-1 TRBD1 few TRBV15 CATSSDRVSTEAFF TGTGCCACCAGCTCGGACAGGGTCTCCACTGAAGCTTTCTTT
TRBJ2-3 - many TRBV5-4 CASSFAGIPYTDTQYF TGTGCCAGCAGCTTTGCAGGGATACCGTACACAGATACGCAGTATTTT
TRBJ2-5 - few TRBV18 CASSLAPPKQETQYF TGTGCCAGCTCACTCGCCCCCCCTAAACAAGAGACCCAGTACTTC
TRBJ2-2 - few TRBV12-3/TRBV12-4 CASSLNGPWDTGELFF TGTGCCAGCAGTTTGAACGGACCTTGGGACACCGGGGAGCTGTTTTTT
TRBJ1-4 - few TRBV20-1 CSALGRATNEKLFF TGCAGTGCCCTCGGCAGGGCAACTAATGAAAAACTGTTTTTT
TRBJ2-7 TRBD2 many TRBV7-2 CASSLSGRKTYEQYF TGTGCCAGCAGCTTAAGCGGGAGGAAGACCTACGAGCAGTACTTC
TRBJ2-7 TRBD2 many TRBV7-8 CASSSRGGSGGASLEQYF TGTGCCAGCAGCTCACGTGGGGGCAGCGGGGGGGCCTCCCTCGAGCAGTACTTC
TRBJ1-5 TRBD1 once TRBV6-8 CASSYSGQGRYSNQPQHF TGTGCCAGCAGTTACTCCGGACAGGGACGGTATAGCAATCAGCCCCAGCATTTT
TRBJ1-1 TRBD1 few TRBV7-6 CASSSRQGANTEAFF TGTGCCAGCAGCTCTAGACAGGGGGCGAACACTGAAGCTTTCTTT
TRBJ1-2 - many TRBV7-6 CASSWERFPYGYTF TGTGCCAGCAGCTGGGAGCGTTTTCCGTATGGCTACACCTTC
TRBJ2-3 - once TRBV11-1 CASTPGGGSTQYF TGTGCCAGCACCCCCGGGGGTGGCAGTACGCAGTATTTT
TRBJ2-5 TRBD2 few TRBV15 CATSTQREGRETQYF TGTGCCACCAGCACACAGCGGGAGGGCCGGGAGACCCAGTACTTC
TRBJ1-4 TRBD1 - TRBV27 CASSATGPEKLFF TGTGCCAGCAGTGCGACAGGGCCTGAAAAACTGTTTTTT
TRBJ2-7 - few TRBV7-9 CASSLTTGPYEQYF TGTGCCAGCAGCTTAACGACAGGACCCTACGAGCAGTACTTC
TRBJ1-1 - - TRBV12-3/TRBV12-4 CASSSWGASGGEAFF TGTGCCAGCAGCTCCTGGGGGGCGTCGGGAGGAGAAGCTTTCTTT
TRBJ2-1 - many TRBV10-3 CAISEGQHEQFF TGTGCCATCAGTGAAGGACAGCATGAGCAGTTCTTC
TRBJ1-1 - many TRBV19 CASSISDLNTEAFF TGTGCCAGTAGTATTTCGGATCTGAACACTGAAGCTTTCTTT
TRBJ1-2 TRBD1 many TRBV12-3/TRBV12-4 CASSLGGTAGYTF TGTGCCAGCAGTCTCGGGGGGACAGCGGGCTACACCTTC
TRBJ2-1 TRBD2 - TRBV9 CASSVISGRAAVNEQFF TGTGCCAGCAGCGTGATAAGCGGGAGGGCCGCGGTTAATGAGCAGTTCTTC
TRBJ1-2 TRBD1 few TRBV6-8 CASSYTGQGFNYGYTF TGTGCCAGCAGTTACACTGGACAGGGGTTTAACTATGGCTACACCTTC
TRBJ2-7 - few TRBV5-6 CASRRVIGEQYF TGTGCCAGCAGAAGGGTCATCGGCGAGCAGTACTTC
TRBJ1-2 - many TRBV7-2 CASSLVMGQGYGYTF TGTGCCAGCAGCTTAGTTATGGGTCAGGGGTATGGCTACACCTTC
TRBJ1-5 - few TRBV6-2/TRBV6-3 CASSYLTQRQPQHF TGTGCCAGCAGTTACTTAACACAGAGGCAGCCCCAGCATTTT
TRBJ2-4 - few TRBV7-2 CASSLGRLNIQYF TGTGCCAGCAGCTTAGGGCGTCTGAACATTCAGTACTTC
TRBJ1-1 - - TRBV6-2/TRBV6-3 CASSYAWDKQNTEAFF TGTGCCAGCAGTTACGCCTGGGACAAACAGAACACTGAAGCTTTCTTT
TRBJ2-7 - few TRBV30 CAYHHSDRSYEQYF TGTGCCTACCACCATTCGGACCGATCCTACGAGCAGTACTTC
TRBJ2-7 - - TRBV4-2 CASSQDLGPPGHEQYF TGTGCCAGCAGCCAAGATCTGGGACCCCCCGGCCACGAGCAGTACTTC
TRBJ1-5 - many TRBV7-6 CASSLVQGPDSNQPQHF TGTGCCAGCAGCTTAGTTCAGGGGCCGGATAGCAATCAGCCCCAGCATTTT
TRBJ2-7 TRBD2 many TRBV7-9 CASSLAGWGGEQYF TGTGCCAGCAGCTTAGCGGGCTGGGGGGGCGAGCAGTACTTC
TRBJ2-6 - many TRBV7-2 CASGLSRPAGANVLTF TGTGCCAGCGGGCTAAGCCGACCGGCTGGGGCCAACGTCCTGACTTTC
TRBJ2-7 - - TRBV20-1 CSARTGEDYEQYF TGCAGTGCACGGACTGGAGAAGACTACGAGCAGTACTTC
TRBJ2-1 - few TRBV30 CAWSVATAGIRGQFF TGTGCCTGGAGTGTAGCGACAGCTGGAATTAGGGGGCAGTTCTTC
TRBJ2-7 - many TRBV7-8 CASSFGTGNYEQYF TGTGCCAGCAGCTTTGGCACAGGGAACTACGAGCAGTACTTC
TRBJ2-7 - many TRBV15 CATSRTSTTFYEQYF TGTGCCACCAGCAGAACTAGCACAACATTCTACGAGCAGTACTTC
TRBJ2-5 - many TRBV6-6 CATINRGPGETQYF TGTGCCACCATAAATCGGGGGCCGGGGGAGACCCAGTACTTC
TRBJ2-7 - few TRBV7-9 CASSLALGSSYEQYF TGTGCCAGCAGCTTAGCACTGGGTAGCTCCTACGAGCAGTACTTC
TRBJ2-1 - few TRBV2 CASSEALQSGSQFF TGTGCCAGCAGTGAAGCGCTTCAATCGGGGTCACAGTTCTTC
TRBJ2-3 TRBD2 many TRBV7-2 CASSPILAGGPTDTQYF TGTGCCAGCAGCCCCATACTAGCGGGGGGCCCCACAGATACGCAGTATTTT
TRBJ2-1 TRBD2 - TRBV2 CASSRLAVNEQFF TGTGCCAGCAGTCGACTAGCGGTCAATGAGCAGTTCTTC